This TCR beta chain was recovered during a study of vaccination effects on CD4 cells after COVID-19. Clones were read by immunoSEQ multiplex PCR, and TCRdb kept only the in-frame ones, dropping some. This sample has 25,000 to 30,000 clones, with roughly 71% found just once. Regarding this clone: Its antigen is not identified.

Ahead of sequencing, the ViraFEST assay grew antigen-specific CD4+ T cells using viral peptide pools. Between days 9 and 11 of culture, CD4+ T cells were separated out. Two-dose vaccination with either BNT162b2 or mRNA-1273 was given to the participants. Sequencing was performed on CD4+ T cells from PBMCs cultured with HCoV-OC43 spike peptides, taken after COVID-19 vaccination. The subset denotes: HCoV-OC43 spike overlapping peptide pool stimulation. The sequence was collected from a human donor who received a COVID-19 vaccine.

The CDR3 nucleotides are TGTGCCAGCAGCTTGGATGATTATGGCTACACCTTC. Residues: CASSLDDYGYTF. The chain combines TRBV5-4 with TRBJ1-2; D remains unclear. V was trimmed by 0 bases and J by 5 bases, leaving 5 bases between them. CDR3 size: 12 residues. Per germline, CDR1 SGHNT and CDR2 YYREEE (reference sequence).